The text below deals with one TCR beta chain. Antigen: not known. Germline V gene sequence: CDR1 SEHNR, CDR2 FQNEAQ (reference sequence). CDR3 length equals 13 residues. V lost 5 bases to trimming and J lost 12 bases, with 17 bases between them. These data are taken from a study of blood T cells in healthy people across ages. Study observations and caveats: The study found more naive CD4+ cells and higher diversity in long-lived than aged donors.

A second PCR, run for roughly 7 to 12 cycles, used a sample-barcoded 5' primer plus a J-beta primer mix. TCRdb analysed the 5' RACE reads with MiXCR anew, one entry per CDR3 protein. The table includes some 940,000 distinct CDR3 sequences, 25% to 30% detected once. These data are also associated with another study on T cells of mothers and their children.

This chain links TRBV7-9 with TRBJ2-4, with a weak D call TRBD2 (6 bases). This TCR came from a woman in her thirties or forties in good health. The sequencing input was blood. Here the CDR3 reads CASSAGTEWNQYF. Here the CDR3 DNA reads TGTGCCAGCAGCGCAGGGACTGAGTGGAATCAGTACTTC.